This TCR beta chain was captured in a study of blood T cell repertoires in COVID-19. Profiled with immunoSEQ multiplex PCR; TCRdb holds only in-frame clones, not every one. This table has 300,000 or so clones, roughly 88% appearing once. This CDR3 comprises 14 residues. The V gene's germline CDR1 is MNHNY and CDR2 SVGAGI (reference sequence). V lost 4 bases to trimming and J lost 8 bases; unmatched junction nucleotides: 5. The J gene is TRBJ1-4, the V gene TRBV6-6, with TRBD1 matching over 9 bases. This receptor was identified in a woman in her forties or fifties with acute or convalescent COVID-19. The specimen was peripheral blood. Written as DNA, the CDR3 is TGTGCCAGCAGTTCGACAGGGGGAGACGAAAAACTGTTTTTT. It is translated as CASSSTGGDEKLFF.